This is a list of T cell receptor beta chains from one sample in a study of shared clonotypes between healthy human individuals. Clones were read by immunoSEQ multiplex PCR, and TCRdb kept only the in-frame ones, dropping some. This sample has more than 2 million clones, with around 95% found just once. Material for sequencing was naive CD4+ T cells sorted from blood. These receptor sequences come from a man aged 18-30 years in good health. Both conserved end residues are part of each CDR3. The order of the fields is V gene, D gene, J gene, clone size, CDR3 DNA, CDR3 protein. A D gene is named only where the DNA matches it firmly. Clone size, where shown, is once, few, many, or a class for clones that have expanded.

V: TRBV11-2
D: .
J: TRBJ1-4
size: .
DNA: TGTGCCAGCAGCTTAGATGGGGCCAAGAGAGGTGAAAAACTGTTTTTT
CDR3: CASSLDGAKRGEKLFF

V: TRBV5-6
D: .
J: TRBJ2-7
size: .
DNA: TGTGCCAGCAGTCGGTGGGTGGTTCTCGAGCAGTACTTC
CDR3: CASSRWVVLEQYF

V: TRBV18
D: TRBD1
J: TRBJ1-6
size: .
DNA: TGTGCCAGCTCATCTCAGGGGGCTTTAAATTCACCCCTCCACTTT
CDR3: CASSSQGALNSPLHF

V: TRBV2
D: TRBD1
J: TRBJ1-2
size: .
DNA: TGTGCCAGCAGAGTTACAGGGGAGGACTACACCTTC
CDR3: CASRVTGEDYTF

V: TRBV4-3
D: TRBD1
J: TRBJ1-6
size: .
DNA: TGCGCCAGCAGCCAAATGGACAGGGATAATTCACCCCTCCACTTT
CDR3: CASSQMDRDNSPLHF

V: TRBV5-1
D: TRBD1
J: TRBJ2-7
size: .
DNA: TGCGCCAGCAGCCAGATTTACAGGGGAGTCTACGAGCAGTACTTC
CDR3: CASSQIYRGVYEQYF

V: TRBV30
D: .
J: TRBJ1-1
size: .
DNA: TGTGCCTGGAGCTCACCGGGGGGGCGGGACACTGAAGCTTTCTTT
CDR3: CAWSSPGGRDTEAFF

V: TRBV7-2
D: .
J: TRBJ2-5
size: .
DNA: TGTGCCAGCAGCTTAGGGGGGTTGGAGACCCAGTACTTC
CDR3: CASSLGGLETQYF

V: TRBV11-3
D: .
J: TRBJ2-1
size: .
DNA: TGTGCCAGCAGCTTAGATGGGACGGATCAGTTCTTC
CDR3: CASSLDGTDQFF

V: TRBV6-6
D: .
J: TRBJ2-2
size: .
DNA: TGTGCCAGCAGGGCCGGGACACCTACGAACACCGGGGAGCTGTTTTTT
CDR3: CASRAGTPTNTGELFF

V: TRBV13
D: TRBD1
J: TRBJ1-2
size: once
DNA: TGTGCCAGCAGCTCGTCCCGGGACAGGGGGCAGAGCTATGGCTACACCTTC
CDR3: CASSSSRDRGQSYGYTF

V: TRBV6-5
D: TRBD1
J: TRBJ2-7
size: .
DNA: TGTGCCAGCAGCCGGGACAGGGACAACGAGCAGTACTTC
CDR3: CASSRDRDNEQYF

V: TRBV30
D: TRBD2
J: TRBJ2-1
size: .
DNA: TGTGCCTGGACTAGCGGGAACACCTACAATGAGCAGTTCTTC
CDR3: CAWTSGNTYNEQFF

V: TRBV5-6
D: .
J: TRBJ2-5
size: .
DNA: TGTGCCAGCAACCAGGGTTCTGCCAAAGAGACCCAGTACTTC
CDR3: CASNQGSAKETQYF

V: TRBV11-2
D: TRBD1
J: TRBJ1-2
size: .
DNA: TGTGCCAGCAGCTCATGGGACAGGGCCCTAAACTATGGCTACACCTTC
CDR3: CASSSWDRALNYGYTF

V: TRBV7-7
D: .
J: TRBJ2-1
size: .
DNA: TGTGCTAGCAGCTTAGCAACTCGCAATGAGCAGTTCTTC
CDR3: CASSLATRNEQFF

V: TRBV28
D: .
J: TRBJ2-7
size: .
DNA: TGTGCCAGCAGTTTGTCCGACAGAGCCTACGAGCAGTACTTC
CDR3: CASSLSDRAYEQYF

V: TRBV16
D: TRBD1
J: TRBJ1-1
size: .
DNA: TGTGCCAGCAGCCAATGGGACAGGCTGAACACTGAAGCTTTCTTT
CDR3: CASSQWDRLNTEAFF

V: TRBV5-4
D: TRBD1
J: TRBJ1-2
size: once
DNA: TGTGCCAGCAGCCCCCGGGACAGGGGCCCCTATGGCTACACCTTC
CDR3: CASSPRDRGPYGYTF

V: TRBV5-1
D: .
J: TRBJ2-3
size: .
DNA: TGCGCCAGCAGCTCGTCCGGGGATACGCAGTATTTT
CDR3: CASSSSGDTQYF

V: TRBV2
D: TRBD2
J: TRBJ2-3
size: once
DNA: TGTGCCAGCAGCCCTAGCGGCCTTAGCACAGATACGCAGTATTTT
CDR3: CASSPSGLSTDTQYF

V: TRBV28
D: TRBD1
J: TRBJ2-7
size: .
DNA: TGTGCCAGCAGTACGGCCGGGACAGGGGGGGACGAGCAGTACTTC
CDR3: CASSTAGTGGDEQYF

V: TRBV10-3
D: .
J: TRBJ1-1
size: .
DNA: TGTGCCAACCGGGCAGGGTGGGACACTGAAGCTTTCTTT
CDR3: CANRAGWDTEAFF

V: TRBV7-2
D: .
J: TRBJ2-1
size: .
DNA: TGTGCCAGCAGCCGTGGCCAGGGGGGTTACAATGAGCAGTTCTTC
CDR3: CASSRGQGGYNEQFF

V: TRBV2
D: .
J: TRBJ1-2
size: .
DNA: TGTGCCAGCAGTGAAGTGGGGGTAGCCTATGGCTACACCTTC
CDR3: CASSEVGVAYGYTF